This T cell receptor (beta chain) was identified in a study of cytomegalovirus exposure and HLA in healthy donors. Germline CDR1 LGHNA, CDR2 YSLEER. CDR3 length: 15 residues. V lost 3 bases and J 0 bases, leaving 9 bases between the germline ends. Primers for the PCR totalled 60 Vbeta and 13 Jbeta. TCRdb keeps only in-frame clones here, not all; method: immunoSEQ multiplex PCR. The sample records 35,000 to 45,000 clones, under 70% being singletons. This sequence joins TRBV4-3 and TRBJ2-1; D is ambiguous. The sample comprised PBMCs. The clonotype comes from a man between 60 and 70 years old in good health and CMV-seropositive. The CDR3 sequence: CASSQSRSSYNEQFF. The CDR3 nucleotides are TGCGCCAGCAGCCAGTCGCGGAGCTCCTACAATGAGCAGTTCTTC.